This TCR beta chain is drawn from a study of blood T cell repertoires in COVID-19 (dated by TCRdb to 2020 to 2022). Regarding the complete study: The collaborator samples originated in the United States, Italy and Spain and spanned the acute and convalescent phases of COVID-19. The prospective study material was composed of cDNA or gDNA derived from T cells, B-cell-depleted T cells, or PBMCs. Subjects who had been exposed to COVID-19, were actively infected with it, or had recovered from it provided the deeply sampled blood TCRbeta repertoires that made up the dataset. The repertoires were released in a freely available public database meant as a resource for research on the immune response to SARS-CoV-2. Samples were obtained from the ongoing ImmuneRACE study (first 160 participants) and from approximately 1,200 subjects provided by 6 global collaborators. Nearly every sample came with metadata listing a de-identified subject ID, COVID-19 status, age in years and sex. Where HLA class I and class II types were available, the types were taken from metadata supplied by the sample provider, not from assay-based typing. The paper as a whole reports these results and caveats: The amount of clinical and demographic metadata varied by source and participant and was provided uncurated.

Each collaborating institution followed its own protocols to collect whole blood in K2EDTA tubes. For TCRbeta analysis, collaborators shipped samples as frozen whole blood, isolated PBMCs, or DNA extracted from either of those sample types. TCRbeta CDR3 regions were amplified from genomic DNA using the immunoSEQ Assay, a bias-controlled multiplex PCR. The paper's data handling went like this. Within the assay, amplification of reference gene primers was used to estimate how many nucleated cells each sample contained. To quantify the absolute abundance of each unique TCRbeta CDR3 rearrangement, sequence reads were collapsed and filtered. For each sample, productive Simpson clonality was calculated as the square root of Simpson's diversity index across productive rearrangements. Not all clones reach the TCRdb copy of this immuneACCESS table, which keeps in-frame sequences only. Checked studies attribute under half of the gap to unresolved V genes and leave the rest unexplained. V, J and clone size are those of that table, while D and trimming were read from the DNA. Across this sample there are about 160,000 clones, with approximately 87% seen only once. Together, the top ten hold approximately 4% of the sample.

With respect to this clone: Its antigen remains undetermined. Base qualities were left out, and no much larger clone turns up one base away.

The sequence came from a woman aged 70-85 years with acute or convalescent COVID-19. Sequencing was done on a sample of peripheral blood.

The CDR3 sequence is CATSRGQGNTIYF. In nucleotides, the sequence is TGTGCCACCAGCAGAGGACAGGGAAACACCATATATTTT. The chain was built from TRBV15 and TRBJ1-3; the best D guess is TRBD1, with 5 bases matching. CDR1 and CDR2, looked up from the germline V gene (reference sequence), are LNHNV and YYDKDF. The CDR3 runs 13 amino acids, cysteine and phenylalanine included. The DNA shown is the 39-base CDR3, in frame from base 1. Trimming at the junction amounts to 1 base on V and 4 bases on J, and the germline ends lie 5 bases apart.